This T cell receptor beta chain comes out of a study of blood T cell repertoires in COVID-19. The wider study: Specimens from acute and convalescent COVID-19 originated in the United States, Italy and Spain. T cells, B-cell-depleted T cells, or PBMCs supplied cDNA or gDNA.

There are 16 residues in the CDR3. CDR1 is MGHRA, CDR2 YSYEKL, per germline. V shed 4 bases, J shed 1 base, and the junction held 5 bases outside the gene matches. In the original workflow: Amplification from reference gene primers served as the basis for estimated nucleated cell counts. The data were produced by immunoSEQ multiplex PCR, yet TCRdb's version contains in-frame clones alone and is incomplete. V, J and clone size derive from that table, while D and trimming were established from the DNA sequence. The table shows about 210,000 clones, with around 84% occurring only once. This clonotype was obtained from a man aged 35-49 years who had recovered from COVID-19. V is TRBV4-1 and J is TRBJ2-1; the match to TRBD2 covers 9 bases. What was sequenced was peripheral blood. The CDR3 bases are TGCGCCAGCAGCCCTATAGCGGGGGAATCCTACAATGAGCAGTTCTTC. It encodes CASSPIAGESYNEQFF.